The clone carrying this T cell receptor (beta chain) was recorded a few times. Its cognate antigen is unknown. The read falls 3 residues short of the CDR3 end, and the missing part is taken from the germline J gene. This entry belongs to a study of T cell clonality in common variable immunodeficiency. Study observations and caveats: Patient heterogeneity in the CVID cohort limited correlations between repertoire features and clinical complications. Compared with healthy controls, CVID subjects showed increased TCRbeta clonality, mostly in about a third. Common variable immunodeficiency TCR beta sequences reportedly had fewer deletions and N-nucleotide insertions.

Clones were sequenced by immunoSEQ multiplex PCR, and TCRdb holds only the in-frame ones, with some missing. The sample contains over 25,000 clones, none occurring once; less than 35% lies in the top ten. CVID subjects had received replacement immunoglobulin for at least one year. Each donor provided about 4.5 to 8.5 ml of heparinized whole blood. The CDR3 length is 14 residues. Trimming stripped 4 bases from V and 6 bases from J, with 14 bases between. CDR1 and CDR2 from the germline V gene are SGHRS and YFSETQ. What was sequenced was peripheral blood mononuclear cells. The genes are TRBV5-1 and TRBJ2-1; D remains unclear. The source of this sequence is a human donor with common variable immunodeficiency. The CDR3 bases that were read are TGCGCCAGCAGCCAAGGTCTGAAATCCAATGAG. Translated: CASSQGLKSNE. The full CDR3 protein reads CASSQGLKSNEQFF.